The rows below give T cell receptor beta chains drawn from one sample of a study of early T cells in non-severe SARS-CoV-2 infection. One entry per CDR3 protein results from TCRdb running MiXCR on the 5' RACE reads. The sample holds approximately 70,000 distinct CDR3 sequences, 10% seen once. The specimen comprised whole blood, sampled at baseline. Receptors originate from an adult who was a healthcare worker with PCR-confirmed SARS-CoV-2 infection or an uninfected control (not recorded which). Each CDR3 is given with its conserved first and last residue. A D gene is named only where the DNA matches it firmly. Clone size is given for some rows only: seen once, a few or many times, or a class if the clone is expanded.

d_gene	abundance	j_gene	v_gene	CDR3nt	CDR3aa
-	many	TRBJ2-3	TRBV2	TGTGCCAGCAATGAGGTATCGGGCACAGATACGCAGTATTTT	CASNEVSGTDTQYF
-	many	TRBJ1-2	TRBV2	TGTGCCAGCAGTGAATTGAGTGAGGGGGACTATGGCTACACCTTC	CASSELSEGDYGYTF
TRBD1	-	TRBJ2-1	TRBV7-2	TGTGCCAGCAGCTTTAGAACAGGGGTAAGCTCCTACAATGAGCAGTTCTTC	CASSFRTGVSSYNEQFF
-	many	TRBJ2-3	TRBV6-1	TGTGCCAGCAGTGAATACGTGGGGGGTGCGACAGATACGCAGTATTTT	CASSEYVGGATDTQYF
-	many	TRBJ2-5	TRBV2	TGTGCCGAAGGGGCAGGGAACCAAGAGACCCAGTACTTC	CAEGAGNQETQYF
-	-	TRBJ2-7	TRBV7-2	TGTGCCAGCAGCTTAGTGGGGGTGATTTACGAGCAGTACTTC	CASSLVGVIYEQYF
TRBD1	-	TRBJ2-7	TRBV19	TGTGCCAGTAGTCGACAGGGGGATTCCTACGAGCAGTACTTC	CASSRQGDSYEQYF
-	few	TRBJ1-1	TRBV21-1	TGTGCCAGCAGGAAACACCAGGGGAGGAACACTGAAGCTTTCTTT	CASRKHQGRNTEAFF
TRBD2	few	TRBJ2-7	TRBV12-3/TRBV12-4	TGTGCCAGCATTCCTAGCGGGAGGATCGTTGGCGAGCAGTACTTC	CASIPSGRIVGEQYF
-	once	TRBJ1-2	TRBV12-3/TRBV12-4	TGTGCCAGCAGTCCCCGGCGAGGAGGGATTCATGGCTACACCTTC	CASSPRRGGIHGYTF
-	many	TRBJ2-7	TRBV2	TGTGCCAGCAGGATACAGGGCTCCTACGAGCAGTACTTC	CASRIQGSYEQYF
TRBD1	few	TRBJ1-6	TRBV10-3	TGTGCCATCAGACCGGGACAGGATAATTCACCCCTCCATTTT	CAIRPGQDNSPLHF
TRBD1	many	TRBJ1-3	TRBV6-1	TGTGCCAGCAGTGAGGATTGGACAGGGGTACGAAACACCATATATTTT	CASSEDWTGVRNTIYF
TRBD1	-	TRBJ2-4	TRBV24-1	TGTGCCACCTCGACAGGGGCTGTAGACATTCAGTACTTC	CATSTGAVDIQYF
TRBD1	-	TRBJ2-7	TRBV5-1	TGCGCCAGCAGCCCGACGACAGGGTTCGAGCAGTACTTC	CASSPTTGFEQYF
TRBD1	-	TRBJ1-5	TRBV20-1	TGCAGTGCTAGAGCCGGGACAGCCTATAGCAATCAGCCCCAGCATTTT	CSARAGTAYSNQPQHF
TRBD1	-	TRBJ1-2	TRBV28	TGTGCCAGCACCCCACGACAGGGCGTTAACTATGGCTACACCTTC	CASTPRQGVNYGYTF
-	many	TRBJ1-6	TRBV7-2	TGTGCCAGCAGCACAGGGCGTTCTCGGAATTCACCCCTCCACTTT	CASSTGRSRNSPLHF
-	-	TRBJ2-7	TRBV28	TGTGCCACCCAACGCCAGGCGCTGGGAGAGCAGTACTTC	CATQRQALGEQYF
-	few	TRBJ2-1	TRBV5-1	TGCGCCAGCAGCTTACCAGCCCCTGGAAACAATGAGCAGTTCTTC	CASSLPAPGNNEQFF